The 20 T cell receptor beta chains in this list originate from one sample, sequenced in a study of control samples from healthy donors and cancer patients (dated by TCRdb to the early 2020s). The library was built by means of the immunoSEQ multiplex PCR assay. The table was pulled from immuneACCESS by TCRdb, which kept in-frame rearrangements only. Such tables lose some clones; where checked, under half of the loss comes from unresolved V genes, and the rest has no known cause. The sample table holds around 80,000 clones, of which 70% to 90% were seen once. The ten largest clones take up over 15% of the sample. Sequencing input: blood. Receptor source: a man aged 45 to 65 in good health.

The rearrangement links TRBV19 to TRBJ1-6; D ambiguous. The V and J ends lost 1 base and 5 bases respectively, with 15 bases between them. The CDR3 has 17 amino acids. Germline CDR1 reads LNHDA; CDR2 reads SQIVND (reference sequence). CDR3 in amino acids: CASSIGGIGRNNSPLHF. The DNA for the CDR3 is TGTGCCAGTAGTATAGGCGGCATAGGACGGAATAATTCACCCCTCCACTTT.

The rearrangement uses TRBV5-1 and TRBJ2-7, with D perhaps TRBD1 (7 bases). Trimming pared 1 base from V and 4 bases from J, leaving 15 bases between. This CDR3 has 15 residues. Germline V gives CDR1 SGHRS, CDR2 YFSETQ. CDR3 residues: CASSLIPQGGYEQYF. CDR3 nucleotide sequence: TGCGCCAGCAGCTTGATTCCGCAGGGGGGATACGAGCAGTACTTC.

The chain uses TRBV7-6 and TRBJ1-4, with no clear D. The CDR3 has 16 residues. Trimming shortened V by 3 bases and J by 4 bases, and 15 bases separated the two germline ends. From germline, CDR1 is SGHVS and CDR2 FNYEAQ. The CDR3 sequence is CASSFRALNFNEKLFF. The CDR3 DNA is TGTGCCAGCAGCTTTAGGGCTCTCAATTTTAATGAAAAACTGTTTTTT.

V is TRBV5-4 and J is TRBJ1-2; 9 nucleotides match TRBD1. Per the germline V gene, CDR1 is SGHNT and CDR2 is YYREEE (reference sequence). This CDR3 contains 14 residues. J gave up 7 bases and V 0 bases, and 4 bases lay outside the gene matches. Here the CDR3 DNA reads TGTGCCAGCAGCTTGGGGCGGACAGGGGTTGGCTACACCTTC. It yields the protein CASSLGRTGVGYTF.

The chain recombines TRBV24-1 with TRBJ1-3; no clear D gene. Germline V gene data show CDR1 as KGHDR and CDR2 as SFDVKD. This CDR3 has 13 amino acids. Trimming stripped 9 bases from V and 7 bases from J, with 15 bases between. The CDR3: CATPRPRRNTIYF. The CDR3 nucleotides are TGTGCCACCCCACGACCCCGAAGGAACACCATATATTTT.

This clone was seen repeatedly, ten times or more. V is TRBV7-2 and J is TRBJ1-1; 7 nucleotides match TRBD1. V lost 3 bases to trimming and J lost 0 bases; unmatched junction nucleotides: 4. The CDR3 loop spans 15 amino acids. The germline CDR1 and CDR2 sequences are SGHTA and FQGNSA. The CDR3 loop is CASSFSDRLNTEAFF. The CDR3 nucleotides are TGTGCCAGCAGCTTTTCGGACAGGTTGAACACTGAAGCTTTCTTT. The full variable domain, rest sourced from reference TRBV7-2 and TRBJ1-1, is GAGVSQSPSNKVTEKGKDVELRCDPISGHTALYWYRQSLGQGLEFLIYFQGNSAPDKSGLPSDRFSAERTGGSVSTLTIQRTQQEDSAVYLCASSFSDRLNTEAFFGQGTRLTVV.

The CDR3 DNA reads TGTGCCAGCAGCTCCGGGGGGGCGAACACCGGGGAGCTGTTTTTT. Its protein is CASSSGGANTGELFF. This chain links TRBV5-4 with TRBJ2-2, with 8 bases fitting TRBD2. There are 15 residues in the CDR3. V lost 3 bases, J lost 0 bases, and 1 base stayed unmatched. Germline loops: CDR1 SGHNT, CDR2 YYREEE (reference sequence). Full variable domain (remainder filled in from reference TRBV5-4 and TRBJ2-2): ETGVTQSPTHLIKTRGQQVTLRCSSQSGHNTVSWYQQALGQGPQFIFQYYREEENGRGNFPPRFSGLQFPNYSSELNVNALELDDSALYLCASSSGGANTGELFFGEGSRLTVL.

The chain joins TRBV7-2 to TRBJ2-7, with D hard to call. The length of the CDR3 is 12 residues. V gave up 7 bases and J gave up 3 bases, with 10 bases separating them. Germline assignment: CDR1 SGHTA and CDR2 FQGNSA. The CDR3 nucleotides read TGTGCCAGCATCCCGGACGGCTACGAGCAGTACGTC. Translated: CASIPDGYEQYV.

The gene calls are TRBV5-1 and TRBJ1-5; no clear D gene. V was cut by 0 bases and J by 5 bases, with 6 bases left in between. The CDR3 is 13 amino acids. CDR1 and CDR2 from the germline V gene are SGHRS and YFSETQ. CDR3 sequence: CASSLVPDQPQHF. The CDR3 DNA reads TGCGCCAGCAGCTTGGTTCCCGATCAGCCCCAGCATTTT.

This rearrangement joins TRBV6-2 or TRBV6-3 to TRBJ2-5, with 11 bases fitting TRBD2. The length of the CDR3 is 15 residues. Germline-derived CDR1 and CDR2 are MNHEY and SVGEGT. The trim removed 0 bases at V and 4 bases at J, leaving 1 base unmatched. DNA of the CDR3: TGTGCCAGCAGTTACTCTAGCGGGAGGGCAGAGACCCAGTACTTC. As protein: CASSYSSGRAETQYF.

This clone has a handful of counts. V is TRBV2 and J is TRBJ2-2, with 9 bases matching TRBD1. Germline-derived CDR1 and CDR2 are SNHLY and FYNNEI. This CDR3 comprises 14 residues. V shed 11 bases and J 7 bases; nucleotides not matched to a gene: 11. The CDR3 DNA follows: TGTGCCGGAAGGGACAGGGCTGAGGGCGGGGAGCTGTTTTTT. Its translation: CAGRDRAEGGELFF.

V is TRBV15 and J is TRBJ2-5; TRBD2 is a possible D gene (7 bases). Germline V CDR1 and CDR2: LNHNV, YYDKDF (reference sequence). The CDR3 has 15 amino acids. Trimming cost V 1 base and J 3 bases, with 12 bases left between them. CDR3 loop: CATSRGGGREETQYF. The CDR3 bases are TGTGCCACCAGCAGAGGGGGGGGGCGGGAAGAGACCCAGTACTTC.

DNA of the CDR3: TGTGCCAGCAGCTTAGGGGTGTGGGGCTACACCTTC. This encodes CASSLGVWGYTF. The rearrangement links TRBV7-2 to TRBJ1-2, with no clear D. CDR3 length equals 12 residues. V was clipped by 1 base and J by 8 bases, with 8 bases between them. Germline loops: CDR1 SGHTA, CDR2 FQGNSA.

The rearrangement links TRBV5-6 to TRBJ1-5, with no clear D. Germline V gene data show CDR1 as SGHDT and CDR2 as YYEEEE. V gave up 2 bases and J gave up 1 base, with 7 bases separating them. This CDR3 spans 14 amino acids. DNA of the CDR3: TGTGCCAGCAGCTTTGGTTCCAGCAATCAGCCCCAGCATTTT. This encodes CASSFGSSNQPQHF.

The chain is built from TRBV6-5 and TRBJ1-6; D is possibly TRBD1 (6 bases). The V gene lost 5 bases and the J gene lost 14 bases, with 22 bases spanning the gap. Germline V gives CDR1 MNHEY, CDR2 SVGAGI. The CDR3 is made up of 15 amino acids. CDR3 loop: CASSPRPTGFVALHF. The CDR3 DNA is TGTGCCAGCAGTCCTCGTCCTACAGGGTTCGTGGCCCTCCACTTT.

This clone was detected only once. This rearrangement joins TRBV7-2 to TRBJ1-1; D might be TRBD1 (6 bases). Per germline, CDR1 SGHTA and CDR2 FQGNSA. Between the trimmed V and J ends, which lost 5 bases and 5 bases, there was a span of 15 bases. The CDR3 consists of 14 residues. The CDR3 sequence: CASSATRGETEAFF. CDR3 DNA: TGTGCCAGCAGCGCAACCAGGGGCGAGACTGAAGCTTTCTTT. Full variable domain (missing parts from reference TRBV7-2 and TRBJ1-1): GAGVSQSPSNKVTEKGKDVELRCDPISGHTALYWYRQSLGQGLEFLIYFQGNSAPDKSGLPSDRFSAERTGGSVSTLTIQRTQQEDSAVYLCASSATRGETEAFFGQGTRLTVV.

The chain couples TRBV5-1 to TRBJ1-2; a weak D match, TRBD1 (6 bases). Per the germline V gene, CDR1 is SGHRS and CDR2 is YFSETQ. V was trimmed by 3 bases and J by 6 bases, leaving 18 bases between them. The CDR3 runs to 15 residues. The CDR3 region has the DNA TGCGCCAGCAGCTCACATGAGTTTGGGGGCGATGGCTACACCTTC. Translating it yields CASSSHEFGGDGYTF. The full variable domain, its missing parts supplied by reference TRBV5-1 and TRBJ1-2, is KAGVTQTPRYLIKTRGQQVTLSCSPISGHRSVSWYQQTPGQGLQFLFEYFSETQRNKGNFPGRFSGRQFSNSRSEMNVSTLELGDSALYLCASSSHEFGGDGYTFGSGTRLTVV.

The chain has TRBV4-3 and TRBJ2-3; unclear D gene. The length of the CDR3 is 15 residues. The germline gives CDR1 LGHNA, CDR2 YSLEER. Between the trimmed V and J ends, which lost 0 bases and 2 bases, there was a span of 9 bases. The CDR3 DNA reads as TGCGCCAGCAGCCAAGAAGGGCGGTCCACAGATACGCAGTATTTT. It translates to CASSQEGRSTDTQYF.

V and J are TRBV13 and TRBJ1-2; 8 bases agree with TRBD1. CDR3 length equals 14 residues. V shed 8 bases, J shed 8 bases, and the junction held 13 bases outside the gene matches. Germline loops: CDR1 PRHDT, CDR2 FYEKMQ (reference sequence). CDR3 residues: CASGFGTGRQGYTF. CDR3 DNA sequence: TGTGCCAGCGGGTTCGGGACAGGACGACAAGGCTACACCTTC.

V usage is TRBV7-2 and J usage is TRBJ1-2; D gene uncertain. Trimming pared 1 base from V and 7 bases from J, leaving 10 bases between. The CDR3 has 13 amino acids. Germline V gene data show CDR1 as SGHTA and CDR2 as FQGNSA. The CDR3 is CASSLVSGSGYTF. The CDR3 DNA reads as TGTGCCAGCAGCTTAGTTTCTGGGTCTGGCTACACCTTC.